The entry below describes one T cell receptor (beta chain). It has no known antigen specificity. No much larger clonotype is one base removed from it; base qualities were not supplied. The source of the sample is a study of shared clonotypes between healthy human individuals (dated by TCRdb to between 2020 and 2021). At the level of the whole study: A couple of women and a few men aged 18 to 49 years were included in the cohort. For each donor, CD4 naive and CD4 memory were each run on three plates, CD8 naive on two plates, and CD8 memory on one plate. The study deeply sequenced blood TCR repertoires of five healthy adults to estimate repertoire size and the extent of clonotype sharing between individuals. Different laboratories and diverse techniques were used to prepare libraries and sequence TCR repertoires, to increase sequencing depth and limit assay-specific biases. Per donor, leukapheresis produced somewhere between about 0.9 and 10 billion PBMCs.

Paper-wide results and their limitations: Sharing across several donors was observed for about 4.8% of naive CD4, over 3% of naive CD8, 2% to 2.5% of memory CD4, and around 0.44% of memory CD8 clonotypes. Higher generation probabilities were observed for clonotypes shared by all four sorted-subset donors than for non-shared clonotypes. Larger estimated clonotype richness was generally found for naive subsets than for memory subsets. Because the study included a small number of donors, the genetic and exposure-history diversity represented was limited. Sampling was restricted to blood, and TCR repertoires in tissue are likely to differ from TCR repertoires in blood. Rarefaction of sorted-subset datasets indicated incomplete sequencing despite the large sequencing depth. Pairwise subsampling indicated that sequencing depth was expected to affect the degree of clonotype sharing among donors.

Healthy HIV-negative adults with no recently reported acute infections or vaccinations were included as donors. Every donor was a Caucasian adult residing in Nashville, Tennessee, USA. CD4+ T cells were enriched by magnetic negative selection, after which naive cells were positively selected on CD45RA and the negative fraction was taken as the memory subset. Blood was collected by leukapheresis, and PBMCs were isolated by Ficoll-Histopaque density gradient centrifugation and then cryopreserved in liquid nitrogen vapor phase. Analytical flow cytometry was used to check the purity and quantity of each magnetically sorted T cell population. Genomic DNA was isolated from each sorted fraction and quantified by UV absorbance on a Nanodrop 2000c. Using the deep immunoSEQ assay, multiplex PCR amplified TCR CDR3 regions from genomic DNA. Extracted genomic DNA from each cell subset was distributed evenly across all wells of several immunoSEQ 96-well plates, and each plate was treated as a replicate. For sorted subsets, 200 to 250 ng of genomic DNA, equivalent to tens of thousands of T cell genomes, went into each replicate PCR. The purified libraries were quantified using a Qubit 3.0 fluorometer, sized with a Bioanalyzer 2100, and then quantified again using the KAPA Library Quantification kit. Every immunoSEQ 96-well plate was sequenced on a separate single-read 150-cycle Illumina NextSeq 550 flow cell. Per the source publication's procedure: The immunoSEQ output contained only junctional sequences without quality scores, so filtering could not match that applied to full-length reads. Sequences were annotated with PyIR, a Python wrapper for IgBLAST v1.9, using IMGT germline references to assign V/J genes and CDR3. Reads were filtered out if the reads had weak V/J assignments (E-value above 1e-6), no CDR3, stop codons, out-of-frame junctions, or ambiguous translated residues. V3J clonotypes were defined as sequences sharing the same inferred V gene, J gene, and CDR3 amino acid sequence. To compute the percentage overlap between repertoires, the number of shared unique clonotypes was divided by the size of the smaller repertoire. Richness of each repertoire was evaluated using RTK rarefaction, the Chao1 estimator, and Recon v2.1 estimates of unobserved clonotypes. For all TCRbeta clonotypes obtained by the gDNA method from a handful of donors, generation probabilities were computed with OLGA. As stored in TCRdb, this immuneACCESS dataset retains in-frame rearrangements with V and J assigned. A fraction of the clones does not appear; measured against another copy, unresolved V genes explain less than half of the discrepancy, and the remainder lacks a known reason. V and J calls and clone size are those listed in that table; D and trimming were worked out from the DNA. The sample table contains around 510,000 clones; only one count was recorded for about 96% of them. Together, the top ten hold about 0.059% of the sample.

CDR1 SGHNT and CDR2 YYREEE are derived from the germline V gene (reference sequence). The CDR3 runs 15 amino acids, cysteine and phenylalanine included. Kept here is only the CDR3 DNA, which spans 45 bases and is read in frame from base 1. V has 2 bases trimmed and J has 1 base trimmed; junction bases matching no gene number 5. The chain uses TRBV5-4 and TRBJ2-7; 8 middle bases align to TRBD2. The sequencing sample was made of naive CD4+ T cells sorted from blood. The cell subset or site label on this specimen signifies: CD45RA+ positively selected. The TCR comes from a woman in her 30s in good health. The CDR3 amino acid sequence is: CASSLTGGKSYEQYF. The sequenced DNA is TGTGCCAGCAGCTTAACGGGAGGGAAGTCCTACGAGCAGTACTTC.